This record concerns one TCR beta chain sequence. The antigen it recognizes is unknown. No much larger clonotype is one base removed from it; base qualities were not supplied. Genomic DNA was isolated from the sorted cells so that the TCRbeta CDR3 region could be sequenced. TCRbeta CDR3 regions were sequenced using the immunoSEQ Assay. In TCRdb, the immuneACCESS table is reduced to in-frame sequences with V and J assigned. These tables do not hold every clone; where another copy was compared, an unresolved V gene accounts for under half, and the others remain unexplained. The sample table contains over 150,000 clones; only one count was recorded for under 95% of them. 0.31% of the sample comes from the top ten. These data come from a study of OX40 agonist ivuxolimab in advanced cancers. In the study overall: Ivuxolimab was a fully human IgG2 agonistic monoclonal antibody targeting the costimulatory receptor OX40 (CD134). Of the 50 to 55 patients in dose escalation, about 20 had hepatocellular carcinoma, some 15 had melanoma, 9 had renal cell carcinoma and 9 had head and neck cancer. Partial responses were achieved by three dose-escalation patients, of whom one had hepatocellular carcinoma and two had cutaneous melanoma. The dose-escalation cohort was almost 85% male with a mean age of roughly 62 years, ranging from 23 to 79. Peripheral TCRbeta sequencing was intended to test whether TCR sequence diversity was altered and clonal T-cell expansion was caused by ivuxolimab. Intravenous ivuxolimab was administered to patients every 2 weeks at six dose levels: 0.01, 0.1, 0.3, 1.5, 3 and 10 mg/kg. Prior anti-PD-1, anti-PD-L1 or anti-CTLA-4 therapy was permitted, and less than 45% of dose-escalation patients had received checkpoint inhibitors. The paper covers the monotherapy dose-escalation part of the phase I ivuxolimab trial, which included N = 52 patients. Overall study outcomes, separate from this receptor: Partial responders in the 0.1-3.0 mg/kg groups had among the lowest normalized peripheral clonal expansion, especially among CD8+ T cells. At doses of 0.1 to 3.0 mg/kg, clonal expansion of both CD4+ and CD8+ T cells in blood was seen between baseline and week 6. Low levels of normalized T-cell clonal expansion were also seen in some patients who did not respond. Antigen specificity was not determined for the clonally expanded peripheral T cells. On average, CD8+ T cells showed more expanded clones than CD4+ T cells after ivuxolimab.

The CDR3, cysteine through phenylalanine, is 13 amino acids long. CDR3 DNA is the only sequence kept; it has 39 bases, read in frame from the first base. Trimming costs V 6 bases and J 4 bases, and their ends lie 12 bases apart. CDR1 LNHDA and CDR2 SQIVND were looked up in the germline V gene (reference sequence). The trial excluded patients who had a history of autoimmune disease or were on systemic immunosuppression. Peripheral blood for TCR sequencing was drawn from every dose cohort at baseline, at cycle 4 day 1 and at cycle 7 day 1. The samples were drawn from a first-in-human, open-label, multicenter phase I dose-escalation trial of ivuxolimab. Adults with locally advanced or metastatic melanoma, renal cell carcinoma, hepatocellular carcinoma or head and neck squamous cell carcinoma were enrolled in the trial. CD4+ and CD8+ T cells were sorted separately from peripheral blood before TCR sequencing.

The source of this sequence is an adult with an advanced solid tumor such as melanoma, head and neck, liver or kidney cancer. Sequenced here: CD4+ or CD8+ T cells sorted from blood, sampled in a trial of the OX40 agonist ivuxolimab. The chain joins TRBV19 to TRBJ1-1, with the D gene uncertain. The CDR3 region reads CASRMWEGTEAFF. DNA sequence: TGTGCCAGTAGGATGTGGGAGGGCACTGAAGCTTTCTTT.